Below, 3 T cell receptor beta chains from the same sample are listed, as sequenced in a study of OX40 agonist ivuxolimab in advanced cancers. Assay used: immunoSEQ multiplex PCR; TCRdb lists only in-frame clones, some missing. The data hold 52,000 or so clones, with around four fifths observed a single time. The specimen was CD4+ or CD8+ T cells sorted from blood, collected in a trial of the OX40 agonist ivuxolimab. The receptors were sampled from an adult with an advanced solid tumor such as melanoma, head and neck, liver or kidney cancer.

This clone was counted once. The chain carries TRBV7-9 and TRBJ2-1; possibly TRBD1 or TRBD2 for D (5 bases each). Germline V lookup: CDR1 SEHNR, CDR2 FQNEAQ (reference sequence). This CDR3 region has 15 residues. Trimming stripped 5 bases from V and 8 bases from J, with 19 bases between. The CDR3 sequence: CASSLRDRGRDEQFF. Here the CDR3 DNA reads TGTGCCAGCAGCCTTCGGGATAGGGGACGGGATGAGCAGTTCTTC. The variable domain in full, completed from reference TRBV7-9 and TRBJ2-1, reads DTGVSQNPRHKITKRGQNVTFRCDPISEHNRLYWYRQTLGQGPEFLTYFQNEAQLEKSRLLSDRFSAERPKGSFSTLEIQRTEQGDSAMYLCASSLRDRGRDEQFFGPGTRLTVL.

The CDR3 is CASSYGGLKNIQYF. CDR3 coding DNA: TGTGCCAGCAGTTACGGGGGTCTCAAAAACATTCAGTACTTC. The genes are TRBV6-5 and TRBJ2-4, with D possibly being TRBD1 or TRBD2 (5 bases each). The germline CDR1 and CDR2 sequences are MNHEY and SVGAGI. The CDR3 loop spans 14 amino acids. Trimming removed 2 bases from V and 3 bases from J, with 8 bases in between.

This rearrangement joins TRBV4-3 to TRBJ2-2; 9 nucleotides line up with TRBD2. The V gene end was trimmed by 4 bases and the J gene end by 4 bases; junction bases not matched to a gene: 10. The CDR3 consists of 17 residues. The germline CDR1 and CDR2 sequences are LGHNA and YSLEER. CDR3 amino acids: CASSPPLSGGGTGELFF. CDR3 in DNA: TGCGCCAGCAGCCCACCCCTTAGCGGGGGAGGCACCGGGGAGCTGTTTTTT.